The entry that follows covers one T cell receptor beta chain sequence. Only a few counts were recorded for this clonotype. The target of this receptor is not known. Within one base of it there is no much larger clone, and no base qualities were kept. These data originate in a study of blood T cells in healthy people across ages (dated by TCRdb to between 2015 and 2016). For the study in its entirety: In model experiments, template switching captured about one uniquely barcoded TCR beta cDNA molecule for every two T cells. Age-related changes in TCR beta repertoire diversity were measured in the study by deep sequencing normalized with unique cDNA molecular identifiers. The donors were split into four age groups: young (average approximately 16 years), middle-aged (39), aged (more than 60) and long-lived (82). Donors of different ages were randomly distributed across sequencing lanes to avoid experimental bias. The study analyzed two additional independent replicas of 1 million unique cDNA reads from the same blood draw for two donors, one aged 18 to 29 and one aged 80 or older. Overall study results and their limits: Because the CMV infection status of the donors was unknown, age-related changes in expanded clonotypes may potentially have been confounded. As age increased, observed TCR beta diversity per million T cells dropped in a roughly linear way, and a significant reduction was already evident by age around 41. Compared with the aged group, the long-lived group had more naive CD4+ T cells, fewer expanded clones and increased TCR diversity, suggesting age selection. A strong correlation was found between observed TCR beta diversity and the percentage of naive T cells measured by flow cytometry. Estimates of total diversity based on one million sequenced T cells were considered lower bounds and underestimates. Since profiling was done on bulk unsorted PBMCs, naive and antigen-experienced compartments could not be conclusively compared.

Inclusive of the bounding cysteine and phenylalanine, the CDR3 is 13 residues long. CDR3 DNA only is kept here, 39 bases in frame from base 1. The junction shows trimming of 1 base on V and 0 bases on J, plus 7 bases between the germline ends. CDR1 and CDR2 (DFQATT, SNEGSKA) derive from the germline V gene (reference sequence). Donors were a few dozen systemically healthy Caucasian individuals from Russia aged roughly 6 to 100 years. Each donor gave 8 to 10 milliliters of peripheral blood, drawn into EDTA-treated Vacutainer tubes. Ficoll-Paque density-gradient centrifugation was used to isolate PBMCs, with at least 7 million obtained per sample. Trizol reagent was used to extract total RNA from PBMCs, with at least 6 micrograms per sample. The percentages of naive CD45RAhigh/CD27high T cells were determined by flow cytometry on a PBMC aliquot from every donor. Libraries were made using 5' RACE. The sample was run on an Illumina HiSeq 2500. A second roughly 7 to 11 cycle PCR used a sample-barcoded 5' primer and a J-beta primer mix. Each TCR beta cDNA molecule received a unique molecular identifier from a template-switch 5' adaptor carrying 12 random nucleotides. Each sample yielded at least 3 million CDR3-containing paired-end reads. The Mint cDNA synthesis kit, primed by a TRBC-specific oligonucleotide, was used to synthesize first-strand cDNA from all RNA. All cDNA was treated with uracil-DNA glycosylase and then went through a first 18-cycle PCR with the universal primers M1SS and BC2_uni_R. Regarding the original processing steps: Normalization of each sample was performed by random selection of 1 million high-quality reads, each carrying a distinct molecular identifier. Reads with shared molecular identifiers were discarded instead of being binned into consensus sequences. MiTCR, set to a Q25 quality threshold and the strictest error-elimination algorithm, was used for CDR3 identification, clonotype clustering and error correction. Lower-bound total TCR beta diversity was estimated with a nonparametric unseen species model using Euler transformation. The public reads were reprocessed in TCRdb via fastp at Q25 and MiXCR, keeping in-frame beta chains. Rows are unified per CDR3 protein, each entry keeping the most common DNA and genes. TCRdb, not the original authors, processed these V and J calls. The table for this sample lists hundreds of thousands of distinct CDR3 sequences; approximately 59% of them were counted only once. The biggest ten clones account for 28% of the sample.

The sample consisted of blood. The chain joins TRBV20-1 to TRBJ2-7; no D gene is confidently identified. The TCR originated in a man in his thirties or forties in good health. The DNA is TGCAGTGCTAGAGCCCCTAGCTCCTACGAGCAGTACTTC. Its amino acids are CSARAPSSYEQYF.